Listed below are T cell receptor beta chains from one sample, sequenced in a study of PD-1 blockade in classical Hodgkin lymphoma. Clones were sequenced by immunoSEQ multiplex PCR, and TCRdb holds only the in-frame ones, with some missing. The sample has approximately 89,000 clones, approximately 88% seen once. Specimen: peripheral blood mononuclear cells (PBMCs), collected at baseline. The receptors were sampled from a human donor with classical Hodgkin lymphoma. Each CDR3 is given with its conserved first and last residue. Fields, in order: CDR3 DNA, CDR3 protein, V gene, clone size, J gene, D gene. A D gene is named only where the DNA matches it firmly. Only part of the rows carry a size: once, few, many, or a class if the clone is expanded.

TGTGCCACCCAACAGAGCTCTGGAAACACCATATATTTT | CATQQSSGNTIYF | TRBV6-1 | NA | TRBJ1-3 | NA
TGCGCCAGCAGCCCAACCTCCGGGACGAATGAAGCTTTCTTT | CASSPTSGTNEAFF | TRBV10-2 | NA | TRBJ1-1 | NA
TGTGCCAGCAGCCTTCAGCCGGGGAAGGCCTACGAGCAGTACTTC | CASSLQPGKAYEQYF | TRBV5-5 | NA | TRBJ2-7 | NA
TGTGCCTGGAGTGTCCGGGAGGGTGGGGAGCAGTTCTTC | CAWSVREGGEQFF | TRBV30 | few | TRBJ2-1 | TRBD2
TGTGCCAGCAGCTTACAGGCGGGAAGCTCCTACAATGAGCAGTTCTTC | CASSLQAGSSYNEQFF | TRBV7-2 | once | TRBJ2-1 | NA
TGTGCCAGCAGTGATGGGGGCTACGGCACTGAAGCTTTCTTT | CASSDGGYGTEAFF | TRBV2 | NA | TRBJ1-1 | NA
TGTGCCAGCAGCCTAGCGGGAGGGTTTGAGGGGTTCTTC | CASSLAGGFEGFF | TRBV7-8 | few | TRBJ2-1 | TRBD2
TGTGCCAGCAGCCCGGGACAGGGGAGCAATCAGCCCCAGCATTTT | CASSPGQGSNQPQHF | TRBV7-9 | NA | TRBJ1-5 | TRBD1
TGCGCCAGCAGCTTGGGGGCAGGCCGGAACACTGAAGCTTTCTTT | CASSLGAGRNTEAFF | TRBV5-1 | NA | TRBJ1-1 | NA
TGTGCCAGCACGCGGGGATGGAGGGAGACCCAGTACTTC | CASTRGWRETQYF | TRBV6-5 | NA | TRBJ2-5 | NA